One and the same sample provided the 12 T cell receptor beta chains below, sequenced in a study of blood T cell repertoires in COVID-19. Sequenced by immunoSEQ multiplex PCR; TCRdb stores in-frame clones only, minus some. This sample carries 15,000 to 20,000 clones, approximately 80% of them seen once, and the ten largest clones take around a sixth. Sequencing was performed on peripheral blood. Source of these receptors: a man between 70 and 80 years old with COVID-19, enrolled during active disease.

The gene calls are TRBV21-1 and TRBJ2-3; the table's TRBD2 call for D was not verified on the DNA. TRBV21-1 has pseudogene status. The length of the CDR3 is 19 residues. CDR3 amino acids: CASSSTGGVFPTSTDTQYF. The CDR3 region has the DNA TGTGCCAGCAGCTCGACGGGGGGCGTCTTTCCTACTAGCACAGATACGCAGTATTTT.

This clone was counted once. This sequence joins TRBV13 and TRBJ2-2; 8 bases align to TRBD1. Germline V gene data show CDR1 as PRHDT and CDR2 as FYEKMQ (reference sequence). This CDR3 region has 17 residues. Trimming at V came to 5 bases and at J to 5 bases, leaving 13 bases not matched to a gene. In DNA form, the CDR3 reads TGTGCCAGCAGCGCATCCAAAACAGGGGGTAAAACCGGGGAGCTGTTTTTT. Its protein product is CASSASKTGGKTGELFF.

This clone was recorded only once. V and J are TRBV28 and TRBJ1-4, with 8 bases lining up with TRBD1. Trimming cost V 5 bases and J 5 bases; bases outside gene matches: 10. Germline CDR1 is MDHEN and CDR2 is SYDVKM. This CDR3 spans 16 amino acids. The CDR3 here is CASSPWTGSKNEKLFF. CDR3 in DNA: TGTGCCAGCAGTCCCTGGACAGGGTCGAAAAATGAAAAACTGTTTTTT.

This clone was recorded only once. CDR3 loop: CASSQDRDSTSYGYTF. As DNA, the CDR3 is TGCGCCAGCAGCCAAGATAGGGACAGCACCTCCTATGGCTACACCTTC. The chain is built from TRBV4-1 and TRBJ1-2; 7 bases map to TRBD1. There are 16 residues in the CDR3. Germline V CDR1 and CDR2: MGHRA, YSYEKL. Trimming took 0 bases from V and 4 from J; bases not matched to a gene: 8.

J is TRBJ2-1 and V is TRBV6-2 or TRBV6-3, with 13 bases aligning to TRBD2. After removal of 4 bases from V and 7 bases from J, the junction contained 16 bases not matched to a gene. The CDR3 is 19 residues long. The germline V gene encodes CDR1 MNHEY and CDR2 SVGEGT. CDR3 coding DNA: TGTGCCAGCAGTTCCATCCTAACCATACTAGCGGGGGGGCCGAATGAGCAGTTCTTC. Translating it yields CASSSILTILAGGPNEQFF.

V gene TRBV2 combines with J gene TRBJ1-2; 10 bases are a match to TRBD1. After removal of 10 bases from V and 7 bases from J, the junction contained 15 bases not matched to a gene. Germline V lookup: CDR1 SNHLY, CDR2 FYNNEI. The CDR3 covers 15 residues. The CDR3 here is CATKADRGRRSGYTF. The CDR3, as DNA: TGTGCCACCAAAGCTGACAGGGGGCGAAGGAGTGGCTACACCTTC.

V is TRBV18 and J is TRBJ1-5, with 9 nucleotides matching TRBD1. The CDR3 runs 14 residues. Losses at the gene ends were 4 bases for V and 2 bases for J; bases not matched to a gene: 0. Looked up from germline, CDR1 is KGHSH and CDR2 is LQKENI. The DNA of the CDR3 is TGTGCCAGCTCACGGGACAGGGGCAATCAGCCCCAGCATTTT. It translates to CASSRDRGNQPQHF. Combining the CDR3 with reference TRBV18 and TRBJ1-5 gives the whole variable domain NAGVMQNPRHLVRRRGQEARLRCSPMKGHSHVYWYRQLPEEGLKFMVYLQKENIIDESGMPKERFSAEFPKEGPSILRIQQVVRGDSAAYFCASSRDRGNQPQHFGDGTRLSIL.

The gene calls are TRBV10-3 and TRBJ2-1; TRBD1 matches at 7 bases. Germline V CDR1 and CDR2: ENHRY, SYGVKD. The CDR3 is 14 residues long. V lost 4 bases, J lost 4 bases, and 4 bases stayed unmatched. The CDR3 DNA follows: TGTGCCATCAGTGTTGGCAGGGGGTACAATGAGCAGTTCTTC. This codes for CAISVGRGYNEQFF.

The CDR3 spells CASSQGQGGYNEQFF. The CDR3 DNA reads TGCGCCAGCAGCCAGGGCCAAGGGGGTTACAATGAGCAGTTCTTC. The chain recombines TRBV4-1 with TRBJ2-1; TRBD1 is a possible D gene (6 bases). V dropped 3 bases and J dropped 4 bases, with 13 bases sitting between them. CDR1 MGHRA and CDR2 YSYEKL come from the germline V gene. The CDR3 has 15 residues.

V usage is TRBV5-4 and J usage is TRBJ1-6, with D possibly matching TRBD1 (6 bases). This CDR3 has 13 amino acids. V lost 6 bases and J lost 7, with 11 bases in between. CDR1 is SGHNT, CDR2 YYREEE, per germline (reference sequence). CDR3 sequence (DNA): TGTGCCAGCAAACAGGGAGAGAATTCACCCCTCCACTTT. This sequence encodes CASKQGENSPLHF.

This sequence joins TRBV19 and TRBJ1-5; maybe TRBD1 (5 bases). The germline CDR1 and CDR2 sequences are LNHDA and SQIVND (reference sequence). V was clipped by 5 bases and J by 4 bases, with 15 bases between them. CDR3 length: 15 residues. The CDR3 coding sequence is TGTGCCAGTAGTCGTATCGACAGTCAGAATCAGCCCCAGCATTTT. Protein product: CASSRIDSQNQPQHF.

The V call is TRBV21-1, the J call TRBJ1-5. TRBV21-1 constitutes a pseudogene. This CDR3 spans 13 amino acids. Here the CDR3 reads CASSKVEPGPQHF. In DNA form, the CDR3 reads TGTGCCAGCAGCAAAGTAGAACCCGGGCCCCAGCATTTT.